This TCR beta chain was sequenced in a study of HIV-infected patients and healthy controls. About the study: No general T-cell lymphocytopenia was present, and per-chain CDR3 totals resembled those of controls. General study findings and limits: The seeming recovery of the Gini index after therapy in HIV-infected patients vanished in size-matched data. HIV+ repertoires were severely depleted of MAIT alpha-chain CDR3s, unlike healthy controls.

The germline CDR1 and CDR2 sequences are SGHAT and FQNNGV. V gave up 0 bases and J gave up 7 bases, with 3 bases separating them. The CDR3 spans 12 residues. Alpha and beta constant-region primers primed reverse transcription of about 0.5 ug RNA. Each of the alpha and beta chains got its own library through chain-specific third strand synthesis with indices. Priming off the SP2 site generated the second strand. TCRdb re-analysed the 5' RACE reads in MiXCR, keeping a single row per CDR3 protein. The sample has approximately 11,000 distinct CDR3 sequences, 9.3% seen once. The repertoire came from unfractionated whole blood and reflected all unsorted peripheral T cells. This clonotype was seen at least ten times. Its antigen is unknown.

The TCR comes from an adult with HIV infection. The donor label of this sample is uncertain. The rearrangement uses TRBV11-2 and TRBJ2-2; no reliable D call. The source was blood, collected before antiretroviral therapy. The CDR3: CASSLEVGELFF. CDR3 in DNA: TGTGCCAGCAGCTTAGAGGTCGGGGAGCTGTTTTTT. The complete variable domain, with remaining parts taken from reference TRBV11-2 and TRBJ2-2, reads EAGVAQSPRYKIIEKRQSVAFWCNPISGHATLYWYQQILGQGPKLLIQFQNNGVVDDSQLPKDRFSAERLKGVDSTLKIQPAKLEDSAVYLCASSLEVGELFFGEGSRLTVL.